This T cell receptor beta chain originates from a study of breast tumors, draining lymph nodes, adjacent tissues. Study-wide findings and caveats: Tumor repertoires ranked between lymph nodes and nontumor tissue in diversity, with V and J gene preferences. Tumor and nontumor repertoires were significantly more similar in luminal-like than in basal-like breast cancer. That most tumor T cells come from lymph nodes remained unproven. Findings are consistent with lymph node origin and intratumoral expansion of most tumor T cells.

The lymph nodes were axillary draining lymph nodes from breast cancer patients. TCRdb called the multiplex PCR reads again in MiXCR, with one record for every CDR3 protein. The sample carries about 180,000 distinct CDR3 sequences, roughly a third recorded once. Regarding this clonotype: Its antigen is currently unknown.

The V end was cut by 6 bases, the J end by 3 bases, with 12 bases between. CDR1 MNHEY and CDR2 SVGEGT come from the germline V gene. The CDR3 contains 13 residues. This TCR was sampled from a female donor with breast cancer. Some clones in this sample may be carry-over from other donors' samples. The chain uses TRBV6-2 or TRBV6-3 and TRBJ2-7; a weak D match, TRBD2 (5 bases). Material for sequencing was axillary lymph node tissue. The CDR3 DNA is TGTGCCAGCAGGAGTGAGGGCTACTACGAGCAGTACTTC. Translating gives CASRSEGYYEQYF.